This TCR beta chain was obtained from a study of blood T cell repertoires in COVID-19. The germline V gene has CDR1 LNHDA and CDR2 SQIVND (reference sequence). The CDR3 has 19 residues. J gave up 2 bases and V 3 bases, and 12 bases lay outside the gene matches. TCRdb's copy holds only in-frame clones and misses some; the assay was immunoSEQ multiplex PCR. The table lists fewer than 95,000 clones, more than 70% of them singletons. The sequence came from a man aged 55-75 years with acute or convalescent COVID-19. V gene TRBV19 combines with J gene TRBJ2-3, with 12 bases fitting TRBD2. Sequencing was performed on peripheral blood. The CDR3, as DNA: TGTGCCAGTAGTATGATAGCTAGCGGGGGGGGTTTCTACACAGATACGCAGTATTTT. This gives the protein CASSMIASGGGFYTDTQYF.